This T cell receptor beta chain was obtained from a study of PD-L1 blockade in urothelial cancer. Note on this clone: Its antigen is as yet unknown.

Sequencing used immunoSEQ multiplex PCR; TCRdb keeps in-frame clones, though not all of them. The sample lists under 30,000 clones, less than 90% occurring once. The germline V gene encodes CDR1 SGHAT and CDR2 FQNNGV. CDR3 length: 15 amino acids. V dropped 2 bases and J dropped 5 bases, with 15 bases sitting between them. Study-level results: Tumor-linked clones in blood grew more by 3 weeks in durable-benefit patients.

This sequence originates from an older man with urothelial cancer. Sequences were derived from PBMCs, sampled around atezolizumab (anti-PD-L1) treatment. V gene TRBV11-2 combines with J gene TRBJ2-5, with D maybe TRBD1 (6 bases). The CDR3 protein is CASSLSVGQGETQYF. CDR3 in DNA: TGTGCCAGCAGCTTATCTGTCGGGCAGGGGGAGACCCAGTACTTC.